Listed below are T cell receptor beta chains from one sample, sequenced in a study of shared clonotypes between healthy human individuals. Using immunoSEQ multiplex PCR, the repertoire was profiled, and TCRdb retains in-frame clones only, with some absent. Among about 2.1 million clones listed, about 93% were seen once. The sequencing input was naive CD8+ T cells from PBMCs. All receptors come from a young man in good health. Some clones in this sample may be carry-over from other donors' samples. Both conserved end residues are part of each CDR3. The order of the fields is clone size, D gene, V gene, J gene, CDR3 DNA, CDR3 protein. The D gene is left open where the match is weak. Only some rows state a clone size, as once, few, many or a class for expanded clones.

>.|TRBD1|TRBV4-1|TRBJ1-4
TGCGCCAGCAGCCCCCGACAGGGTTTTAATGAAAAACTGTTTTTT
CASSPRQGFNEKLFF
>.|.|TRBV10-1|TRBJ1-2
TGCGCCAGCAGTCCCGGTGGAGGTTCCTATGGCTACACCTTC
CASSPGGGSYGYTF
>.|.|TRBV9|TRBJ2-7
TGTGCCAGCAGCGTAGGGGACGCCTCCTACGAGCAGTACTTC
CASSVGDASYEQYF
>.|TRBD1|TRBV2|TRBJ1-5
TGTGCCAGCAGCCCACCGGACAGGGGCAATCAGCCCCAGCATTTT
CASSPPDRGNQPQHF
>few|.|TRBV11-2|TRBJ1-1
TGTGCCAGCAGCCCATGGGGGGACACTGAAGCTTTCTTT
CASSPWGDTEAFF
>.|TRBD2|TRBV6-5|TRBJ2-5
TGTGCCAGCAGCTGGGGGGGAATGGAGACCCAGTACTTC
CASSWGGMETQYF
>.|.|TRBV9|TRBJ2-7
TGTGCCAGCAGCGTAGGTGGGCAGGGTGCCTACGAGCAGTACTTC
CASSVGGQGAYEQYF
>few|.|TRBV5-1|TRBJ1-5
TGCGCCAGCAGCACTGGGGACGCGTCGGGGCAGCCCCAGCATTTT
CASSTGDASGQPQHF
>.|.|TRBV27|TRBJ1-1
TGTGCCAGCAGTTTATTCGGGGTCACTGAAGCTTTCTTT
CASSLFGVTEAFF
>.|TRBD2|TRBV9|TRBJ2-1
TGTGCCAGCAGTGGGACTAGCGCTACCTACAATGAGCAGTTCTTC
CASSGTSATYNEQFF
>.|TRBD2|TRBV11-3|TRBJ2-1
TGTGCCAGCAGCTTAGGGGCTAGCGGGATTGACCCTGAGCAGTTCTTC
CASSLGASGIDPEQFF
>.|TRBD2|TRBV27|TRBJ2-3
TGTGCCAGCAGGGGACTAGCGGGAGCAGATACGCAGTATTTT
CASRGLAGADTQYF
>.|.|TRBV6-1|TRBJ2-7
TGTGCCAGCAGTGAACCCGTTTTGGGGGAGCAGTACTTC
CASSEPVLGEQYF
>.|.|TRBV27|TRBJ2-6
TGTGCCAGCAGTTCCCGAGACTTCAGCTCTGGGGCCAACGTCCTGACTTTC
CASSSRDFSSGANVLTF
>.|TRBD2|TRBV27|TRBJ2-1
TGTGCCACCTTAGCGGGCTTCAATGAGCAGTTCTTC
CATLAGFNEQFF
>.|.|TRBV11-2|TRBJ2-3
TGTGCCAGCAGCTTGGGACTGCCCTCTAGCACAGATACGCAGTATTTT
CASSLGLPSSTDTQYF
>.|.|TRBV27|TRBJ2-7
TGTGCCAGCAGTTTATCGGGAAGCAACGAGCAGTACTTC
CASSLSGSNEQYF
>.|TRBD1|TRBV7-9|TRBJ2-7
TGTGCCAGCAGCCCTACCGTCGGGACAGCGTACGAGCAGTACTTC
CASSPTVGTAYEQYF
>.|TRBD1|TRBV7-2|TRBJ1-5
TGTGCCAGCAGCTTAGTGGGACAGCTCCAGTCCTATAGCAATCAGCCCCAGCATTTT
CASSLVGQLQSYSNQPQHF
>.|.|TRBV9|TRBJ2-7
TGTGCCAGCAGCGTTGCGCCGCCCTACGAGCAGTACTTC
CASSVAPPYEQYF
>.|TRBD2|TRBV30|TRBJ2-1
TGTGCCTGGGGACTAGCGGGAGCAAATGAGCAGTTCTTC
CAWGLAGANEQFF
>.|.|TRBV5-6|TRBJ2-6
TGTGCCAGCAGCTTGGGGCAGATTCTCACTTCCAACGTCCTGACTTTC
CASSLGQILTSNVLTF
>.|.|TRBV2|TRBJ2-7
TGTGCCAGCAGAGGTCCGACCTACGAGCAGTACTTC
CASRGPTYEQYF
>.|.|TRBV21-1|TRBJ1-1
TGTGCCAGCATCAGTCGGAGGGGAGGTGGGGAGATGAACACTGAAGCTTTCTTT
CASISRRGGGEMNTEAFF
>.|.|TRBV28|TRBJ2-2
TGTGCCAGCAGTTTCGTACGGCGTTCAGAGGCCGGGGAGCTGTTTTTT
CASSFVRRSEAGELFF
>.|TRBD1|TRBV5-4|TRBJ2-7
TGTGCCAGCAGCTCGGGAGACAGGGGATCCTACGAGCAGTACTTC
CASSSGDRGSYEQYF
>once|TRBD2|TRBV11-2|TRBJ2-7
TGTGCCAGCAGTCTGGGGGAGGGCTACGAGCAGTACTTC
CASSLGEGYEQYF
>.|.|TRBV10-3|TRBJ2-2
TGTGCCATCAGTGAGAACCTCTATGGAAGGAACACCGGGGAGCTGTTTTTT
CAISENLYGRNTGELFF